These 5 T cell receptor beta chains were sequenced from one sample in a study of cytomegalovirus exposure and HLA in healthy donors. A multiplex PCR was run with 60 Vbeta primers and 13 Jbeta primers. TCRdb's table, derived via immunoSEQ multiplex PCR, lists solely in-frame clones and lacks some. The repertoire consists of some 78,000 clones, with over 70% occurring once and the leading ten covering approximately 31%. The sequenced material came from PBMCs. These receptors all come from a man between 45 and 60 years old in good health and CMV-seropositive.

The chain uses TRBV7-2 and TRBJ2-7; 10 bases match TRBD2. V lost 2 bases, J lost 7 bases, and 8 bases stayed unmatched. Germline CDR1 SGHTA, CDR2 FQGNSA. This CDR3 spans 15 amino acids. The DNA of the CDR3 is TGTGCCAGCAGCTTATTCACTAGCGGGACTGGGGAGCAGTACTTC. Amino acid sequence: CASSLFTSGTGEQYF.

The CDR3 DNA sequence: TGTGCCTGGACTGGCAGGGCAGCCTCTGGAAACACCATATATTTT. Its translation is CAWTGRAASGNTIYF. This chain joins TRBV30 and TRBJ1-3; perhaps TRBD1 as D (5 bases). The CDR3 consists of 15 residues. The germline V and J ends were trimmed by 4 bases and 0 bases, with 13 bases remaining between them. Germline V CDR1 and CDR2: GTSNPN, SVGIG (reference sequence). The full variable domain, its missing parts supplied by reference TRBV30 and TRBJ1-3, is SQTIHQWPATLVQPVGSPLSLECTVEGTSNPNLYWYRQAAGRGLQLLFYSVGIGQISSEVPQNLSASRPQDRQFILSSKKLLLSDSGFYLCAWTGRAASGNTIYFGEGSWLTVV.

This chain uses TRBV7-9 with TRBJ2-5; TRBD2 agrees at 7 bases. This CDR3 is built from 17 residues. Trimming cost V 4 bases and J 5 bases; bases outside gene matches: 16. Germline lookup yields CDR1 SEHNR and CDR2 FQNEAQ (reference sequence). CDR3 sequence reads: CASSSDLEGGPFETQYF. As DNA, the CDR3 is TGTGCCAGCAGCTCCGATTTGGAGGGAGGGCCTTTTGAGACCCAGTACTTC.

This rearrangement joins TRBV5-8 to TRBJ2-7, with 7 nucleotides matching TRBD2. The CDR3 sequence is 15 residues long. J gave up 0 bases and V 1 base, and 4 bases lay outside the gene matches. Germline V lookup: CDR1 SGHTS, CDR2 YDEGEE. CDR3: CASSLFGGSSYEQYF. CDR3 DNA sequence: TGTGCCAGCAGCTTGTTCGGCGGGAGCTCCTACGAGCAGTACTTC.

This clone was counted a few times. The CDR3 DNA is TGTGCCAGCAGCCATAGAAACGACGAGCAGTACTTC. Its translation is CASSHRNDEQYF. J is TRBJ2-7 and V is TRBV7-6; D unclear. V was trimmed by 5 bases and J by 5 bases, leaving 10 bases between them. Germline V gives CDR1 SGHVS, CDR2 FNYEAQ. This CDR3 is 12 amino acids long. Variable domain in full (rest from reference TRBV7-6 and TRBJ2-7): GAGVSQSPRYKVTKRGQDVALRCDPISGHVSLYWYRQALGQGPEFLTYFNYEAQQDKSGLPNDRFSAERPEGSISTLTIQRTEQRDSAMYRCASSHRNDEQYFGPGTRLTVT.